The 7 T cell receptor beta chains listed next were all sequenced from one sample in a study of T cell repertoires in cytomegalovirus infection. TCRdb re-called the reads through MiXCR, storing one row per CDR3 protein. The data contain hundreds of thousands of distinct CDR3 sequences, less than 25% of them seen just once; the ten biggest clones take up 6.5% to 10%. Sequencing input: CD8+ T cells from PBMCs. Receptors originate from a human donor in good health (CMV status not recorded). Some clones in this sample may be carry-over from other donors' samples.

Note on this clonotype: Compared with germline, one end of the junction differs, possibly owing to a read error. The chain has TRBV19 and TRBJ1-1; 7 bases align to TRBD1. The CDR3 runs to 11 residues. Germline V gives CDR1 LNHDA, CDR2 SQIVND (reference sequence). The DNA of the CDR3 is TGTGTCAGTAGTCGAGGGGGCGAAGCTTTCTTT. This translates into CVSSRGGEAFF.

The genes are TRBV2 and TRBJ2-3, with a tentative D call TRBD2 (5 bases). This CDR3 contains 13 residues. CDR1 and CDR2 (germline): SNHLY, FYNNEI. The V end lost 1 base, the J end lost 4 bases, and 6 bases lay between the germline ends. The CDR3 nucleotides are TGTGCCAGCAGTGAAGGGGGAGCAGATACGCAGTATTTT. Its translation is CASSEGGADTQYF.

This clonotype was detected only a few times. This chain links TRBV14 with TRBJ2-3; tentatively, D is TRBD2 (5 bases). Looked up from germline, CDR1 is SGHDN and CDR2 is FVKESK. Trimming took off 0 bases at V and 0 bases at J, with 19 bases between the two ends. CDR3 length: 19 amino acids. CDR3: CASSQDHRSGLESTDTQYF. The CDR3 DNA follows: TGTGCCAGCAGCCAAGATCATCGTTCAGGACTCGAAAGCACAGATACGCAGTATTTT. Using reference TRBV14 and TRBJ2-3 for the parts outside the CDR3, the full variable domain is EAGVTQFPSHSVIEKGQTVTLRCDPISGHDNLYWYRRVMGKEIKFLLHFVKESKQDESGMPNNRFLAERTGGTYSTLKVQPAELEDSGVYFCASSQDHRSGLESTDTQYFGPGTRLTVL.

J is TRBJ2-3 and V is TRBV13; D may be TRBD1 (5 bases). Germline V gene data show CDR1 as PRHDT and CDR2 as FYEKMQ (reference sequence). The ends were cut back, 2 bases at V and 7 bases at J, with 10 bases in the middle. The CDR3 is made up of 13 amino acids. The CDR3 spells CASSLPRQHTQYF. The CDR3 DNA sequence: TGTGCCAGCAGCTTACCCCGACAGCATACGCAGTATTTT.

In this sample, this clonotype turned up a few times. The chain uses TRBV20-1 and TRBJ2-7, with 8 nucleotides matching TRBD1. There are 13 residues in the CDR3. J lost 3 bases, V lost 1 base, and 2 bases had no gene match. Per germline, CDR1 DFQATT and CDR2 SNEGSKA (reference sequence). DNA for the CDR3: TGCAGTGCTAGAGCCGGGACAGGCTACGAGCAGTACTTC. Protein: CSARAGTGYEQYF.

This clonotype has ten or more counts. V usage is TRBV7-9 and J usage is TRBJ2-2; 7 nucleotides line up with TRBD1. CDR3 length: 15 amino acids. Losses at the gene ends were 4 bases for V and 1 base for J; bases not matched to a gene: 3. Germline V gene sequence: CDR1 SEHNR, CDR2 FQNEAQ (reference sequence). The CDR3 nucleotides are TGTGCCAGCAGCTCACGGACAGGGAACACCGGGGAGCTGTTTTTT. Protein sequence: CASSSRTGNTGELFF.

This clonotype was picked up a small number of times. The rearrangement links TRBV5-1 to TRBJ2-2, with 7 bases that match TRBD2. Trimming took 3 bases from V and 1 from J; bases not matched to a gene: 9. Per germline, CDR1 SGHRS and CDR2 YFSETQ. The CDR3 length is 17 residues. CDR3 residues: CASSWDHKRGNTGELFF. CDR3 sequence (DNA): TGCGCCAGCAGCTGGGACCACAAGCGGGGGAACACCGGGGAGCTGTTTTTT. The full variable domain, in which reference TRBV5-1 and TRBJ2-2 provide the parts outside the CDR3, is KAGVTQTPRYLIKTRGQQVTLSCSPISGHRSVSWYQQTPGQGLQFLFEYFSETQRNKGNFPGRFSGRQFSNSRSEMNVSTLELGDSALYLCASSWDHKRGNTGELFFGEGSRLTVL.